This is a list of T cell receptor beta chains from one sample in a study of blood T cells in healthy people across ages. TCRdb itself ran the 5' RACE reads through MiXCR, one entry per CDR3 protein. The repertoire includes 1.5 million to 2 million distinct CDR3 sequences, 28% of them detected once, and roughly 8% sits in the top ten. Material: blood. These receptors all come from a woman aged 25 to 39 in good health. The CDR3 runs from the conserved cysteine through the conserved F or W. Fields, in order: J gene, V gene, D gene, clone size, CDR3 protein, CDR3 DNA. A D gene is named only where the DNA matches it firmly. Clone size is shown for a subset of rows, as once, few, many or a class of expanded clone.

j_gene: TRBJ2-2; v_gene: TRBV2; d_gene: TRBD2; abundance: -; CDR3aa: CASSVTSGRGSGELFF; CDR3nt: TGTGCCAGCAGTGTGACTAGCGGGAGGGGATCCGGGGAGCTGTTTTTT
j_gene: TRBJ1-6; v_gene: TRBV28; d_gene: -; abundance: -; CDR3aa: CASRGLGASFSPLHF; CDR3nt: TGTGCCAGCAGGGGTCTCGGCGCAAGCTTCTCACCCCTCCACTTT
j_gene: TRBJ2-7; v_gene: TRBV15; d_gene: -; abundance: -; CDR3aa: CGTSRDRDGVYEQYF; CDR3nt: TGTGGCACCAGCAGAGATAGGGACGGAGTCTACGAGCAGTACTTC
j_gene: TRBJ2-1; v_gene: TRBV19; d_gene: -; abundance: once; CDR3aa: CVSTPQRSRYNEQFF; CDR3nt: TGTGTCAGCACCCCTCAGCGGTCGAGGTACAATGAGCAGTTCTTC
j_gene: TRBJ2-1; v_gene: TRBV11-2; d_gene: TRBD2; abundance: -; CDR3aa: CASSLDASGGEEQFF; CDR3nt: TGTGCCAGCAGCTTAGACGCTAGCGGGGGGGAGGAGCAGTTCTTC
j_gene: TRBJ1-1; v_gene: TRBV27; d_gene: TRBD1; abundance: few; CDR3aa: CASSPRTGRNTEAFF; CDR3nt: TGTGCCAGCAGTCCCCGGACAGGGAGGAACACTGAAGCTTTCTTT
j_gene: TRBJ2-1; v_gene: TRBV6-2/TRBV6-3; d_gene: TRBD1; abundance: few; CDR3aa: CASRDRAYNEQFF; CDR3nt: TGTGCCAGCAGAGACAGGGCCTACAATGAGCAGTTCTTC
j_gene: TRBJ2-1; v_gene: TRBV19; d_gene: TRBD2; abundance: few; CDR3aa: CASGTSVYNEQFF; CDR3nt: TGTGCCAGTGGGACTAGCGTCTACAATGAGCAGTTCTTC
j_gene: TRBJ2-1; v_gene: TRBV5-1; d_gene: TRBD1; abundance: -; CDR3aa: CASSSTGADNEQFF; CDR3nt: TGCGCCAGCAGCTCGACAGGGGCGGACAATGAGCAGTTCTTC
j_gene: TRBJ2-1; v_gene: TRBV13; d_gene: TRBD1; abundance: few; CDR3aa: CASRTGQGAYEQFF; CDR3nt: TGTGCCAGCAGAACGGGACAGGGGGCGTATGAGCAGTTCTTC
j_gene: TRBJ2-1; v_gene: TRBV5-1; d_gene: TRBD2; abundance: few; CDR3aa: CASSLKAGGTYNEQFF; CDR3nt: TGCGCCAGCAGCTTGAAAGCGGGGGGTACCTACAATGAGCAGTTCTTC
j_gene: TRBJ2-4; v_gene: TRBV7-6; d_gene: -; abundance: -; CDR3aa: CASSSWGGGQEQYF; CDR3nt: TGTGCCAGCAGCTCGTGGGGTGGGGGGCAAGAGCAGTACTTC
j_gene: TRBJ1-2; v_gene: TRBV30; d_gene: TRBD1; abundance: -; CDR3aa: CAWSAGGDYGYTF; CDR3nt: TGTGCCTGGAGTGCAGGGGGGGACTATGGCTACACCTTC
j_gene: TRBJ2-1; v_gene: TRBV20-1; d_gene: TRBD2; abundance: -; CDR3aa: CSAGLVRLDKEYNEQFF; CDR3nt: TGCAGTGCTGGACTAGTAAGGCTGGACAAGGAATACAATGAGCAGTTCTTC
j_gene: TRBJ2-1; v_gene: TRBV28; d_gene: -; abundance: many; CDR3aa: CASSLAVASSYNEQFF; CDR3nt: TGTGCCAGCAGCTTAGCAGTAGCCAGCTCCTACAATGAGCAGTTCTTC
j_gene: TRBJ2-1; v_gene: TRBV12-3/TRBV12-4; d_gene: TRBD2; abundance: few; CDR3aa: CASSSGLAGGIDNEQFF; CDR3nt: TGTGCCAGCAGTTCGGGACTAGCGGGGGGAATCGACAATGAGCAGTTCTTC
j_gene: TRBJ1-2; v_gene: TRBV10-3; d_gene: -; abundance: -; CDR3aa: CAISDAGRDGYTF; CDR3nt: TGTGCCATCAGTGACGCAGGGAGGGATGGCTACACCTTC
j_gene: TRBJ2-5; v_gene: TRBV20-1; d_gene: TRBD2; abundance: -; CDR3aa: CSARGGGWYQETQYF; CDR3nt: TGCAGTGCTAGAGGCGGGGGGTGGTACCAAGAGACCCAGTACTTC
j_gene: TRBJ2-1; v_gene: TRBV12-3/TRBV12-4; d_gene: TRBD2; abundance: -; CDR3aa: CACNFGGASYNEQFF; CDR3nt: TGTGCCTGTAACTTCGGGGGGGCGTCCTACAATGAGCAGTTCTTC
j_gene: TRBJ2-1; v_gene: TRBV14; d_gene: TRBD2; abundance: few; CDR3aa: CASSQGLAGGRNEQFF; CDR3nt: TGTGCCAGCAGCCAAGGGCTAGCGGGAGGGAGGAATGAGCAGTTCTTC
j_gene: TRBJ2-1; v_gene: TRBV6-5; d_gene: TRBD2; abundance: -; CDR3aa: CASAPGTRNNEQFF; CDR3nt: TGTGCCAGCGCCCCCGGGACTAGAAACAATGAGCAGTTCTTC